Following are 24 T cell receptor beta chains from one sample sequenced in a study of cytomegalovirus exposure and HLA in healthy donors. Vbeta (60) and Jbeta (13) primers were used in the PCR. Libraries were prepared by immunoSEQ multiplex PCR; TCRdb keeps only in-frame clonotypes and omits some of them. Here the sample spans about 130,000 clones, about 68% being singletons. The sample consisted of PBMCs. The receptors were gathered from a human donor in good health.

This clone was observed a few times. The genes are TRBV10-2 and TRBJ2-5, with a weak D call TRBD2 (6 bases). The V gene's germline CDR1 is WSHSY and CDR2 SAAADI. The CDR3 is made up of 17 amino acids. Trimming took 6 bases from V and 0 from J, leaving 20 bases between them. The CDR3, as DNA: TGCGCCAGCAGAACAAGGCAAGGTGGGGGGTACCAAGAGACCCAGTACTTC. The encoded protein is CASRTRQGGGYQETQYF.

The CDR3 DNA reads TGTGCCAGCAGATCCCCAGGATCGAACACTGAAGCTTTCTTT. It codes for CASRSPGSNTEAFF. The rearrangement links TRBV6-5 to TRBJ1-1; D gene ambiguous. The CDR3 has 14 amino acids. V was clipped by 6 bases and J by 1 base, with 12 bases between them. Germline V CDR1 and CDR2: MNHEY, SVGAGI.

In nucleotides, the CDR3 is TGTGCCAGCAGTCGGACAGGGGTTCAGCCCCAGCATTTT. Translated: CASSRTGVQPQHF. The chain links TRBV2 to TRBJ1-5; 9 bases map to TRBD1. Unmatched junction bases numbered 2, after V lost 5 bases and J lost 6 bases. From germline, CDR1 is SNHLY and CDR2 FYNNEI. The CDR3 has 13 amino acids.

The chain carries TRBV7-2 and TRBJ2-2; 10 bases align to TRBD1. The V and J ends lost 4 bases and 3 bases, in that order; junction bases with no gene match: 5. The CDR3 loop spans 16 amino acids. Germline V gene data show CDR1 as SGHTA and CDR2 as FQGNSA. DNA for the CDR3: TGTGCCAGCAGCTCACGACAGGGGGCACACACCGGGGAGCTGTTTTTT. This gives the protein CASSSRQGAHTGELFF.

In its sample, this clone was seen a few times. This sequence joins TRBV9 and TRBJ1-2; no clear D. V dropped 0 bases and J dropped 5 bases, with 11 bases sitting between them. The CDR3 extends over 14 amino acids. Germline CDR1 SGDLS, CDR2 YYNGEE. The DNA for the CDR3 is TGTGCCAGCAGCGTAGGGAGAGTGCCTTATGGCTACACCTTC. Amino acids: CASSVGRVPYGYTF.

CDR3 coding DNA: TGCGCCAGCAGCTGGACTAGCGCCGATGAGCAGTTCTTC. Protein: CASSWTSADEQFF. The V gene is TRBV5-1, the J gene TRBJ2-1, with 9 bases aligning to TRBD2. This CDR3 spans 13 amino acids. Germline CDR1 and CDR2: SGHRS and YFSETQ. V gave up 3 bases and J gave up 8 bases; unmatched junction bases: 3.

V and J are TRBV5-6 and TRBJ2-7; tentatively, D is TRBD2 (6 bases). In germline, CDR1 is SGHDT, CDR2 YYEEEE. The CDR3 runs to 14 residues. The V and J ends lost 4 bases and 3 bases respectively, with 14 bases between them. The CDR3 DNA reads TGTGCCAGCAGCAACCCTCCTAGCGACTACGAGCAGTACTTC. Translation: CASSNPPSDYEQYF.

This clone was recorded only once. The chain uses TRBV18 and TRBJ2-3; 14 bases align to TRBD2. Germline-derived CDR1 and CDR2 are KGHSH and LQKENI. The trim removed 3 bases at V and 4 bases at J, leaving 3 bases unmatched. The CDR3 consists of 16 residues. The CDR3 sequence: CASSPGTSGSSDTQYF. In nucleotides, the CDR3 is TGTGCCAGCTCACCGGGGACTAGCGGGAGCTCAGATACGCAGTATTTT.

The rearrangement uses TRBV2 and TRBJ2-3, with TRBD2 matching 11 bases. CDR1 is SNHLY and CDR2 is FYNNEI in the germline V gene. The CDR3 has 19 amino acids. Trimming removed 6 bases from V and 3 bases from J; junction bases left unmatched: 17. The CDR3 nucleotides read TGTGCCAGCAGCGGCGGGGGGGGCGAACTAGCGGGAGCTACAGATACGCAGTATTTT. Translation gives CASSGGGGELAGATDTQYF. Full variable domain (remainder filled in from reference TRBV2 and TRBJ2-3): EPEVTQTPSHQVTQMGQEVILRCVPISNHLYFYWYRQILGQKVEFLVSFYNNEISEKSEIFDDQFSVERPDGSNFTLKIRSTKLEDSAMYFCASSGGGGELAGATDTQYFGPGTRLTVL.

The chain links TRBV5-1 to TRBJ2-1; TRBD2 aligns across 15 bases. The CDR3 runs to 18 residues. CDR1 SGHRS and CDR2 YFSETQ come from the germline V gene. Germline trimming cut 5 bases from V and 5 bases from J; bases unmatched to any gene: 11. CDR3 amino acids: CASSIGTSGRPRDNEQFF. CDR3 bases: TGCGCCAGCAGTATCGGGACTAGCGGGAGGCCCCGGGACAATGAGCAGTTCTTC.

The CDR3 here is CASSRISGSRDEQFF. The CDR3 DNA sequence: TGCGCCAGCAGCAGGATTAGCGGGAGTCGGGATGAGCAGTTCTTC. The chain employs TRBV5-1 and TRBJ2-1, with TRBD2 matching over 9 bases. V lost 4 bases, J lost 8 bases, and 10 bases stayed unmatched. Germline CDR1 reads SGHRS; CDR2 reads YFSETQ. The CDR3 sequence is 15 residues long. The full variable domain, rest sourced from reference TRBV5-1 and TRBJ2-1, is KAGVTQTPRYLIKTRGQQVTLSCSPISGHRSVSWYQQTPGQGLQFLFEYFSETQRNKGNFPGRFSGRQFSNSRSEMNVSTLELGDSALYLCASSRISGSRDEQFFGPGTRLTVL.

This chain uses TRBV7-6 with TRBJ1-3; D is ambiguous. The V and J ends lost 3 bases and 3 bases respectively, with 15 bases between them. CDR1 and CDR2 (germline): SGHVS, FNYEAQ. The CDR3 is 16 residues long. For the CDR3, the DNA is TGTGCCAGCAGCTTGTCAGTGGGAGGCTATGGAAACACCATATATTTT. It is translated as CASSLSVGGYGNTIYF.

The chain links TRBV6-5 to TRBJ1-2; TRBD1 matches at 7 bases. Looked up from germline, CDR1 is MNHEY and CDR2 is SVGAGI. V lost 6 bases and J lost 8; bases outside the gene matches: 12. The CDR3 has 14 residues. In nucleotides, the CDR3 is TGTGCCAGCAGCCGACGACAGGGAGGTACAGGCTACACCTTC. Amino acid sequence: CASSRRQGGTGYTF.

The CDR3 nucleotides are TGTGCCAGCAGCTTAAGGCTAGCGGGAACCACAGATACGCAGTATTTT. Translation: CASSLRLAGTTDTQYF. This chain connects TRBV7-9 to TRBJ2-3, with 9 bases that match TRBD2. The CDR3 sequence is 16 residues long. Germline lookup yields CDR1 SEHNR and CDR2 FQNEAQ (reference sequence). The J segment lost 2 bases and the V segment lost 2 bases, leaving 5 bases of the junction unmatched.

The chain joins TRBV27 to TRBJ1-2; 9 bases are a match to TRBD1. Germline V gives CDR1 MNHEY, CDR2 SMNVEV (reference sequence). The CDR3 is 15 amino acids. J gave up 3 bases and V 5 bases, and 7 bases lay outside the gene matches. CDR3 nucleotide sequence: TGTGCCAGCAGTAAACAGGGGGCTGCTTACTATGGCTACACCTTC. This codes for CASSKQGAAYYGYTF.

The rearrangement uses TRBV6-5 and TRBJ2-7, with 9 bases fitting TRBD1. There are 14 residues in the CDR3. Germline V gene sequence: CDR1 MNHEY, CDR2 SVGAGI. V shed 0 bases and J 6 bases; nucleotides not matched to a gene: 3. DNA of the CDR3: TGTGCCAGCAGTTACTCTAGACAGGGGGGCGAGCAGTACTTC. Translation gives CASSYSRQGGEQYF.

This clone was seen more than once but under ten times. This chain connects TRBV27 to TRBJ2-1; D is unclear. The CDR3 consists of 12 residues. V gave up 6 bases and J gave up 8 bases, with 11 bases separating them. Per the germline V gene, CDR1 is MNHEY and CDR2 is SMNVEV (reference sequence). The CDR3 sequence: CASRSPTDEQFF. The CDR3 DNA reads as TGTGCCAGCAGATCGCCCACGGATGAGCAGTTCTTC.

The chain couples TRBV18 to TRBJ2-7; D ambiguous. V dropped 5 bases and J dropped 7 bases, with 18 bases sitting between them. Germline CDR1 KGHSH, CDR2 LQKENI. The CDR3 is 14 amino acids. In DNA, the CDR3 is TGTGCCAGCTCAGGCAGTCCAGGCGTCGGAGAGCAGTACTTC. Amino acids: CASSGSPGVGEQYF. Using reference TRBV18 and TRBJ2-7 for the parts outside the CDR3, the full variable domain is NAGVMQNPRHLVRRRGQEARLRCSPMKGHSHVYWYRQLPEEGLKFMVYLQKENIIDESGMPKERFSAEFPKEGPSILRIQQVVRGDSAAYFCASSGSPGVGEQYFGPGTRLTVT.

The chain has TRBV28 and TRBJ1-4, with D perhaps matching TRBD1 (5 bases). This CDR3 spans 14 amino acids. V lost 7 bases and J lost 8, with 17 bases in between. Per the germline V gene, CDR1 is MDHEN and CDR2 is SYDVKM. The CDR3 DNA reads TGTGCCAGCATGTCTCGGGCAGGGAGGGAAAAACTGTTTTTT. It encodes CASMSRAGREKLFF.

This rearrangement joins TRBV7-2 to TRBJ2-1; 11 bases are a match to TRBD2. The CDR3 is 17 amino acids. CDR1 and CDR2 (germline): SGHTA, FQGNSA. With 5 bases clipped from V and 4 bases from J, the junction kept 10 bases outside the gene matches. CDR3 loop: CASSLGLADRIYNEQFF. The CDR3 nucleotides are TGTGCCAGCAGCCTGGGACTAGCGGATAGGATATACAATGAGCAGTTCTTC.

V usage is TRBV10-3 and J usage is TRBJ1-2; a possible D gene is TRBD1 (5 bases). The germline gives CDR1 ENHRY, CDR2 SYGVKD. The CDR3 totals 16 residues. The V and J ends lost 7 bases and 2 bases respectively, with 20 bases between them. DNA for the CDR3: TGTGCCATCACGGGGGACGCATGGGGAGGGAACTATGGCTACACCTTC. It translates to CAITGDAWGGNYGYTF.

This chain uses TRBV7-6 with TRBJ2-1; 8 bases line up with TRBD2. The CDR3 totals 16 residues. Germline CDR1 SGHVS, CDR2 FNYEAQ. Trimming removed 5 bases from V and 0 bases from J; junction bases left unmatched: 6. CDR3 region: CASSPTSGSSYNEQFF. The CDR3 DNA is TGTGCCAGCAGCCCAACTAGCGGAAGCTCCTACAATGAGCAGTTCTTC.

This chain links TRBV9 with TRBJ2-3; D perhaps matches TRBD1 (6 bases). The V gene's germline CDR1 is SGDLS and CDR2 YYNGEE. The CDR3 has 14 amino acids. V gave up 3 bases and J gave up 5 bases, with 13 bases separating them. CDR3 loop: CASSAVGAGDTQYF. DNA for the CDR3: TGTGCCAGCAGCGCCGTGGGGGCGGGAGATACGCAGTATTTT.

This chain uses TRBV7-2 with TRBJ2-7; the match to TRBD1 covers 10 bases. The CDR3 has 14 amino acids. CDR1 is SGHTA, CDR2 FQGNSA, per germline. J lost 2 bases, V lost 5 bases, and 3 bases had no gene match. As DNA, the CDR3 is TGTGCCAGCAGCCTGACAGGGGGCGCCTACGAGCAGTACTTC. This encodes CASSLTGGAYEQYF.